Following are 14 T cell receptor beta chains from one sample sequenced in a study of blood T cell repertoires in COVID-19. TCRdb's copy holds only in-frame clones and misses some; the assay was immunoSEQ multiplex PCR. Of about 190,000 clones listed, 80% to 90% are singletons. What was sequenced was peripheral blood. These receptor sequences come from a woman under 30 who had recovered from COVID-19.

The chain has TRBV6-6 and TRBJ2-5, with D possibly TRBD2 on 5 matching bases. V lost 1 base and J lost 3, with 12 bases in between. Germline V gives CDR1 MNHNY, CDR2 SVGAGI (reference sequence). This CDR3 is 15 amino acids long. The chain's CDR3 is CASSYFKRTEETQYF. In nucleotides, the CDR3 is TGTGCCAGCAGTTACTTTAAAAGGACTGAAGAGACCCAGTACTTC.

The chain recombines TRBV5-8 with TRBJ1-1; 9 positions match TRBD1. Germline assignment: CDR1 SGHTS and CDR2 YDEGEE. This CDR3 has 13 amino acids. V shed 6 bases and J 3 bases; nucleotides not matched to a gene: 3. CDR3 protein: CASKGQGHTEAFF. In DNA, the CDR3 is TGTGCCAGCAAGGGACAGGGACACACTGAAGCTTTCTTT. Combining the CDR3 with reference TRBV5-8 and TRBJ1-1 gives the whole variable domain EAGVTQSPTHLIKTRGQQATLRCSPISGHTSVYWYQQALGLGLQFLLWYDEGEERNRGNFPPRFSGRQFPNYSSELNVNALELEDSALYLCASKGQGHTEAFFGQGTRLTVV.

This clone was detected only a few times. The sample contains more than one DNA sequence encoding this CDR3. This rearrangement joins TRBV19 to TRBJ2-1, with TRBD1 matching over 7 bases. CDR1 LNHDA and CDR2 SQIVND come from the germline V gene (reference sequence). The CDR3 has 15 residues. The trim removed 2 bases at V and 4 bases at J, leaving 5 bases unmatched. CDR3 DNA: TGTGCCAGTAGTATAAAAGGGGGCCTTTACAATGAGCAGTTCTTC. It yields the protein CASSIKGGLYNEQFF.

The chain joins TRBV24-1 to TRBJ2-2; TRBD2 agrees at 7 bases. There are 15 residues in the CDR3. J was trimmed by 3 bases and V by 4 bases; bases with no gene match: 4. Germline CDR1 and CDR2: KGHDR and SFDVKD. CDR3 DNA: TGTGCCACCAGTGACTGGACTAGTGACACCGGGGAGCTGTTTTTT. This translates into CATSDWTSDTGELFF.

The table lists this clone with a count of one. The rearrangement links TRBV19 to TRBJ1-6; the D gene is possibly TRBD1 (5 bases). The germline CDR1 and CDR2 sequences are LNHDA and SQIVND (reference sequence). This CDR3 is 19 amino acids long. V lost 7 bases and J 0 bases, leaving 22 bases between the germline ends. CDR3 bases: TGTGCCAGTACCCCCGGGGGTAGAGTGATTCGCTCCTATAATTCACCCCTCCACTTT. Protein: CASTPGGRVIRSYNSPLHF.

This chain connects TRBV4-1 to TRBJ1-2; D ambiguous. The CDR3 length is 15 residues. From germline, CDR1 is MGHRA and CDR2 YSYEKL. Trimming took off 0 bases at V and 4 bases at J, with 12 bases between the two ends. The CDR3 bases are TGCGCCAGCAGCCAAGACCGAGTGTACCTCTATGGCTACACCTTC. Translation gives CASSQDRVYLYGYTF.

This clone was picked up many times. The chain couples TRBV3-1 (or the pseudogene TRBV3-2) to TRBJ2-3; TRBD2 matches 10 bases. CDR1 LGHDT and CDR2 YNNKEL come from the germline V gene (reference sequence). Germline trimming cut 3 bases from V and 3 bases from J; bases unmatched to any gene: 6. CDR3 length equals 16 residues. CDR3 sequence (DNA): TGTGCCAGCAGCCACAAAGCGGGGGGGTGGACAGATACGCAGTATTTT. Protein product: CASSHKAGGWTDTQYF.

This sequence joins TRBV2 and TRBJ2-5; the D gene is possibly TRBD2 (6 bases). CDR1 and CDR2 (germline): SNHLY, FYNNEI. The CDR3 is 11 residues long. Trimming removed 4 bases at V and 12 bases at J, with 12 bases between. CDR3 coding DNA: TGTGCCAGCAGTGCAGCTAGCGTTGAGTACTTC. The encoded protein is CASSAASVEYF.

The rearrangement uses TRBV20-1 and TRBJ2-5; 8 bases match TRBD2. The germline V gene has CDR1 DFQATT and CDR2 SNEGSKA (reference sequence). Trimming removed 3 bases from V and 2 bases from J; junction bases left unmatched: 8. The CDR3 extends over 15 amino acids. This CDR3 reads CSASASGRTQETQYF. In nucleotides, the CDR3 is TGCAGTGCTAGTGCCAGCGGGAGAACACAAGAGACCCAGTACTTC.

The chain joins TRBV6-2 or TRBV6-3 to TRBJ1-2; TRBD1 aligns across 8 bases. The V and J ends lost 5 bases and 8 bases, in that order; junction bases with no gene match: 4. Germline CDR1 and CDR2: MNHEY and SVGEGT. CDR3 length: 12 residues. CDR3 residues: CASSTGTGGYTF. The CDR3 nucleotides are TGTGCCAGCAGTACGGGGACAGGCGGCTACACCTTC.

In this sample, this clone turned up a few times. The chain recombines TRBV19 with TRBJ2-6, with no clear D. With 6 bases removed from V and 0 bases from J, the gap between germline ends came to 9 bases. In germline, CDR1 is LNHDA, CDR2 SQIVND (reference sequence). This CDR3 contains 15 residues. CDR3: CASRALSSGANVLTF. DNA for the CDR3: TGTGCCAGTAGAGCCTTAAGCTCTGGGGCCAACGTCCTGACTTTC.

V usage is TRBV15 and J usage is TRBJ1-5; no clear D. Trimming pared 2 bases from V and 6 bases from J, leaving 11 bases between. Germline CDR1 LNHNV, CDR2 YYDKDF (reference sequence). The CDR3 has 14 residues. For the CDR3, the DNA is TGTGCCACCAGCAGACAGCAGGCTATTCAGCCCCAGCATTTT. This translates into CATSRQQAIQPQHF.

The chain links TRBV27 to TRBJ1-4, with unresolved D. The germline CDR1 and CDR2 sequences are MNHEY and SMNVEV (reference sequence). The CDR3 covers 14 residues. V lost 6 bases and J lost 0, with 8 bases in between. DNA of the CDR3: TGTGCCAGCAGACTGAAAGCAACTAATGAAAAACTGTTTTTT. Its protein is CASRLKATNEKLFF.

This clone was recorded only once. The chain is built from TRBV5-6 and TRBJ1-2; D might be TRBD1 (5 bases). V was clipped by 0 bases and J by 3 bases, with 12 bases between them. Germline-derived CDR1 and CDR2 are SGHDT and YYEEEE. This CDR3 contains 15 residues. The CDR3 loop is CASSLAGHLDYGYTF. CDR3 bases: TGTGCCAGCAGCTTGGCCGGACACCTCGACTATGGCTACACCTTC.